This T cell receptor (beta chain) was captured in a study of cytomegalovirus exposure and HLA in healthy donors. This PCR relied on a set of 60 Vbeta primers and 13 Jbeta primers. Sequencing was performed with immunoSEQ multiplex PCR; in TCRdb, only in-frame clones are kept and a portion is missing. The sample has roughly 190,000 clones, 75% to 80% seen once; the top ten hold roughly 14%. The study, taken as a whole, reports: When presence/absence was analysed, sequencing depth was taken to be roughly uniform across donors.

Notes on this clone: Its antigen is undetermined.

Whereas donors were nominally healthy upon sampling, unrecorded immune exposures were probable. The CDR3 runs to 16 residues. Looked up from germline, CDR1 is SGHVS and CDR2 is FNYEAQ. The junction had 6 bases not matched to a gene; V was cut back by 5 bases and J by 0 bases. This chain uses TRBV7-6 with TRBJ2-1; 8 bases fit TRBD1. This sequence was found in a young woman in good health and CMV-seropositive. Sequencing was done on a sample of PBMCs. CDR3 DNA: TGTGCCAGCAGCCTTGACAGGGGCAGCTCCTACAATGAGCAGTTCTTC. Amino acids: CASSLDRGSSYNEQFF.